This note documents a single T cell receptor beta chain sequence. The data derive from a study of CD8+ T cells in alopecia areata. This CDR3 contains 14 residues. V shed 7 bases and J shed 5 bases, with 17 bases lying between them. Germline V gene lookup returns CDR1 SEHNR and CDR2 FQNEAQ (reference sequence). The authors extracted RNA and reverse transcribed it into cDNA as the sequencing template. Measured with immunoSEQ multiplex PCR; TCRdb has only the in-frame clones, and not every one. This table holds about 140,000 clones, 86% found once. The treatment was: oral pan-JAK inhibitor, 5-10 mg twice daily. Alopecia areata patients provided lesional scalp punch biopsies and peripheral blood.

This receptor was obtained from a human donor with alopecia areata. V gene TRBV7-9 combines with J gene TRBJ2-5, with D possibly matching TRBD2 (6 bases). The material sequenced was CD8+ T cells sorted from blood, taken at week 4, from a patient treated with tofacitinib. In DNA, the CDR3 is TGTGCCAGCATCGTAGCGGCCCCCAGTGAGACCCAGTACTTC. Its protein product is CASIVAAPSETQYF. Drawing the rest from reference TRBV7-9 and TRBJ2-5, the complete variable domain is DTGVSQNPRHKITKRGQNVTFRCDPISEHNRLYWYRQTLGQGPEFLTYFQNEAQLEKSRLLSDRFSAERPKGSFSTLEIQRTEQGDSAMYLCASIVAAPSETQYFGPGTRLLVL.